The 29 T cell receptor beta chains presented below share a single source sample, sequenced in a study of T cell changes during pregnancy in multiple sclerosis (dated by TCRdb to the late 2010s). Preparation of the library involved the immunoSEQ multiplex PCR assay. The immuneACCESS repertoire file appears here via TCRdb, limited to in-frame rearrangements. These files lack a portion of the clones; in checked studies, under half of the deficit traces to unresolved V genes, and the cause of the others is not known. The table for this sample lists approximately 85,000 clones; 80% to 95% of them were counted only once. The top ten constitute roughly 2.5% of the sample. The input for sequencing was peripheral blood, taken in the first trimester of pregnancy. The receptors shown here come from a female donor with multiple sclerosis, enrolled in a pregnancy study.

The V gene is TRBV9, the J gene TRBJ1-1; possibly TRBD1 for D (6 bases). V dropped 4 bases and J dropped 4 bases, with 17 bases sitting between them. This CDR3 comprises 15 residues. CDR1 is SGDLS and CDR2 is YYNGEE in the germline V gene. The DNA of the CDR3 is TGTGCCAGCAGCATTACGACAGGCGGGGGCACTGAAGCTTTCTTT. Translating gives CASSITTGGGTEAFF.

CDR3 nucleotide sequence: TGTGCCAGCAGCGGCTCGGGGGGGGACCAAGAGACCCAGTACTTC. Its translation is CASSGSGGDQETQYF. The chain couples TRBV9 to TRBJ2-5; TRBD2 aligns across 8 bases. This CDR3 comprises 15 residues. Trimming removed 3 bases from V and 0 bases from J; junction bases left unmatched: 4. CDR1 and CDR2 (germline): SGDLS, YYNGEE.

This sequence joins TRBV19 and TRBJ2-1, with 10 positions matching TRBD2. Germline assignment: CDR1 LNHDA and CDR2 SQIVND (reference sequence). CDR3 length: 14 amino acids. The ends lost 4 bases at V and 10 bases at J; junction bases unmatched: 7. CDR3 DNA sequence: TGTGCCAGTAGTACGTTAGCGGGAGGATTGGAGCAGTTCTTC. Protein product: CASSTLAGGLEQFF. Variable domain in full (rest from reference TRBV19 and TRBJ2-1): DGGITQSPKYLFRKEGQNVTLSCEQNLNHDAMYWYRQDPGQGLRLIYYSQIVNDFQKGDIAEGYSVSREKKESFPLTVTSAQKNPTAFYLCASSTLAGGLEQFFGPGTRLTVL.

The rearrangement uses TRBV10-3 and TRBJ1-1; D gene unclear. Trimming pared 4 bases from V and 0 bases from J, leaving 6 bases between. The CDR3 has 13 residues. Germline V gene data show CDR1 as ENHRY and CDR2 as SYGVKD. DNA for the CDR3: TGTGCCATCAGTGGGACTTTGAACACTGAAGCTTTCTTT. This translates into CAISGTLNTEAFF.

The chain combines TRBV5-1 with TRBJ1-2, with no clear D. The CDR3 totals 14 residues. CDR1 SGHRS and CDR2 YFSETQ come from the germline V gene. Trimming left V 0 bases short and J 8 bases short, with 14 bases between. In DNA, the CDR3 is TGCGCCAGCAGCTTGGGTCAGGTCGGCGGGGGCTACACCTTC. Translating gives CASSLGQVGGGYTF.

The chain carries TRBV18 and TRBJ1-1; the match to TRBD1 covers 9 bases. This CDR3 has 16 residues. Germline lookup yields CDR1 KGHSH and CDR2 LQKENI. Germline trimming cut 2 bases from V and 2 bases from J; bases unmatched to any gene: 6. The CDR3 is CASSPRTGVPNTEAFF. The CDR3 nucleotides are TGTGCCAGCTCACCAAGGACAGGGGTCCCCAACACTGAAGCTTTCTTT. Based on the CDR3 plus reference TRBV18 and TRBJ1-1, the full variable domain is NAGVMQNPRHLVRRRGQEARLRCSPMKGHSHVYWYRQLPEEGLKFMVYLQKENIIDESGMPKERFSAEFPKEGPSILRIQQVVRGDSAAYFCASSPRTGVPNTEAFFGQGTRLTVV.

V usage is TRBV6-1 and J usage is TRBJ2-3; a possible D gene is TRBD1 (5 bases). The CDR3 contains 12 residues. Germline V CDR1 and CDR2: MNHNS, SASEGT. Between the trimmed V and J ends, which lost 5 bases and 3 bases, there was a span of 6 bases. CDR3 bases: TGTGCCAGCAGTCCAGGGACAGATACGCAGTATTTT. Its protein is CASSPGTDTQYF.

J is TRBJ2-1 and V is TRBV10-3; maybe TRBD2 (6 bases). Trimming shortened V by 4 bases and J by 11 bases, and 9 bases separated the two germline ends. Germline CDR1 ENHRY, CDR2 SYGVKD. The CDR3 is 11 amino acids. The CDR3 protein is CAISAGTQQFF. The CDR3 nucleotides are TGTGCCATCAGTGCCGGGACTCAGCAGTTCTTC.

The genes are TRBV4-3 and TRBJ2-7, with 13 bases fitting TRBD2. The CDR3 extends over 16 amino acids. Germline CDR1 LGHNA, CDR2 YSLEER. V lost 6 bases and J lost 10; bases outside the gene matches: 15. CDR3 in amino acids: CASSPHPGTSGALQYF. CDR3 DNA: TGCGCCAGCAGTCCCCACCCCGGGACTAGCGGGGCTTTACAGTACTTC.

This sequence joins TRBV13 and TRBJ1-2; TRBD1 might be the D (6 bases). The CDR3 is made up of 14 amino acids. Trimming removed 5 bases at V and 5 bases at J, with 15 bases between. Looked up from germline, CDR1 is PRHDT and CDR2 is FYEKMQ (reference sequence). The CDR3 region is CASSLGRGRYGYTF. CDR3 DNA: TGTGCCAGCAGCCTGGGGAGGGGGAGATATGGCTACACCTTC.

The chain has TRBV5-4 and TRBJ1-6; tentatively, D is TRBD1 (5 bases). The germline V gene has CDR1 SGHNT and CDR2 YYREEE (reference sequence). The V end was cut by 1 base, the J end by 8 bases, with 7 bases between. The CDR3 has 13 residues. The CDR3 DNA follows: TGTGCCAGCAGCTTGTCGACAGATTCACCCCTCCACTTT. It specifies CASSLSTDSPLHF.

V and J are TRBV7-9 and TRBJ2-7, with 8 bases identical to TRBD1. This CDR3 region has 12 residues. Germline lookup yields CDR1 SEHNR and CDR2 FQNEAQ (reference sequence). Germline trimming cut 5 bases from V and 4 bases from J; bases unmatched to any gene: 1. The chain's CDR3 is CASSRDRYEQYF. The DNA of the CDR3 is TGTGCCAGCAGCCGGGACAGGTACGAGCAGTACTTC.

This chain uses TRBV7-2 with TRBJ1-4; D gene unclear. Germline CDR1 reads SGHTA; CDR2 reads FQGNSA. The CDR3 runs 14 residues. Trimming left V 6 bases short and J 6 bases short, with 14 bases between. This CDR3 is CASRRQSRDEKLFF. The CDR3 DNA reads TGTGCCAGCAGGCGGCAATCCCGGGATGAAAAACTGTTTTTT.

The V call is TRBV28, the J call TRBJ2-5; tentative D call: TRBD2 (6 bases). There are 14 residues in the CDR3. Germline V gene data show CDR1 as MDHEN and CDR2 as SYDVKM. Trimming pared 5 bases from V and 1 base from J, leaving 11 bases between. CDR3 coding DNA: TGTGCCAGCAGTCCGTGGGACTCCCAAGAGACCCAGTACTTC. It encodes CASSPWDSQETQYF. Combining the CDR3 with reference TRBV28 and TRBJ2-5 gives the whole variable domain DVKVTQSSRYLVKRTGEKVFLECVQDMDHENMFWYRQDPGLGLRLIYFSYDVKMKEKGDIPEGYSVSREKKERFSLILESASTNQTSMYLCASSPWDSQETQYFGPGTRLLVL.

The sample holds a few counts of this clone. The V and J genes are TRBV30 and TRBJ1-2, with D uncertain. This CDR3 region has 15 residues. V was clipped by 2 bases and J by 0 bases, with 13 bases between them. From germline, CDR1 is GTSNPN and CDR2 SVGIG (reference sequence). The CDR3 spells CAWSLGEHANYGYTF. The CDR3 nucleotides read TGTGCCTGGAGTCTTGGTGAACATGCTAACTATGGCTACACCTTC.

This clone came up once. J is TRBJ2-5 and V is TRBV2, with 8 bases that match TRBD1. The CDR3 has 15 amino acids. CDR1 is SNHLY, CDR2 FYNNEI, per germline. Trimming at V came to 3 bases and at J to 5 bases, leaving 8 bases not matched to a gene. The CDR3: CASSDQGARGETQYF. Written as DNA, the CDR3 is TGTGCCAGCAGTGATCAGGGGGCGCGTGGGGAGACCCAGTACTTC. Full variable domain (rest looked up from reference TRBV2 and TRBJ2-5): EPEVTQTPSHQVTQMGQEVILRCVPISNHLYFYWYRQILGQKVEFLVSFYNNEISEKSEIFDDQFSVERPDGSNFTLKIRSTKLEDSAMYFCASSDQGARGETQYFGPGTRLLVL.

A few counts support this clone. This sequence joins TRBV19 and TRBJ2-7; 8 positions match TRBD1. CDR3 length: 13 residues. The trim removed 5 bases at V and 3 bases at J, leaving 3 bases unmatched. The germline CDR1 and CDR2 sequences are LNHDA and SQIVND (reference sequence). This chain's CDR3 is CASSETGVYEQYF. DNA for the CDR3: TGTGCCAGTAGTGAGACAGGGGTCTACGAGCAGTACTTC.

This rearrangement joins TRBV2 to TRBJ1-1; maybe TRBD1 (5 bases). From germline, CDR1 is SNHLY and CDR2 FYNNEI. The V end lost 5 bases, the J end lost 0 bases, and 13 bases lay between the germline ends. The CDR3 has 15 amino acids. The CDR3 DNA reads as TGTGCCAGCAGTTTTAGACAGCCCGTGAACACTGAAGCTTTCTTT. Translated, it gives CASSFRQPVNTEAFF.

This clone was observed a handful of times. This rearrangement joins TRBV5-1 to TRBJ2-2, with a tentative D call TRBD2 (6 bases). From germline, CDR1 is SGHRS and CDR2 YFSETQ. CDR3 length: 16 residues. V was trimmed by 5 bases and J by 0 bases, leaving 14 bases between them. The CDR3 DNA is TGCGCCAGCAGTCAGGAGGGGAGCGCGAACACCGGGGAGCTGTTTTTT. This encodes CASSQEGSANTGELFF.

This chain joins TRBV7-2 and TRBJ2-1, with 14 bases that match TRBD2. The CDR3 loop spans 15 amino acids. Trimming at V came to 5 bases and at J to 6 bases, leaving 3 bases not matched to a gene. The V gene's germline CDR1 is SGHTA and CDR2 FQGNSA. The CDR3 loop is CASSAGTSGSNEQFF. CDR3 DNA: TGTGCCAGCAGCGCCGGGACTAGCGGGAGCAATGAGCAGTTCTTC.

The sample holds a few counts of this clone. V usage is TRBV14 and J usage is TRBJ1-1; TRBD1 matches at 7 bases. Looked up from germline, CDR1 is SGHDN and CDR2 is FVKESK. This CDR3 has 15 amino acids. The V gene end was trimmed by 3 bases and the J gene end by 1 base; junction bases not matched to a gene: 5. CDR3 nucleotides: TGTGCCAGCAGCCAGAGAGGGGGCAGGAACACTGAAGCTTTCTTT. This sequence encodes CASSQRGGRNTEAFF.

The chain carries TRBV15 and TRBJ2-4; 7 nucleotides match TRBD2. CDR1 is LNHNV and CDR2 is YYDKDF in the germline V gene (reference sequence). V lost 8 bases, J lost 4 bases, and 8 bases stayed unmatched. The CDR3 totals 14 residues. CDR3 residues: CATSRAGTKNIQYF. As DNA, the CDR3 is TGTGCCACCTCCCGAGCGGGGACTAAAAACATTCAGTACTTC. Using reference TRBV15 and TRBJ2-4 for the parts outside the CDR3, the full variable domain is DAMVIQNPRYQVTQFGKPVTLSCSQTLNHNVMYWYQQKSSQAPKLLFHYYDKDFNNEADTPDNFQSRRPNTSFCFLDIRSPGLGDTAMYLCATSRAGTKNIQYFGAGTRLSVL.

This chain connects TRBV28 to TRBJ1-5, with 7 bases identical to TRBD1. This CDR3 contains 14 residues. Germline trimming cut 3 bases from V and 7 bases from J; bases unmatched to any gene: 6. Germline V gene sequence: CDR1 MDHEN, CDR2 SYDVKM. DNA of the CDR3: TGTGCCAGCAGTTTGAAGCAGGGGGAGCAGCCCCAGCATTTT. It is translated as CASSLKQGEQPQHF.

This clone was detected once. CDR3 amino acids: CASRRGRSNQPQHF. The CDR3 DNA sequence: TGTGCCAGCCGCCGCGGGAGGAGCAATCAGCCCCAGCATTTT. The chain joins TRBV2 to TRBJ1-5; D gene unclear. Germline loops: CDR1 SNHLY, CDR2 FYNNEI. This CDR3 has 14 amino acids. Trimming took 8 bases from V and 1 from J, leaving 12 bases between them.

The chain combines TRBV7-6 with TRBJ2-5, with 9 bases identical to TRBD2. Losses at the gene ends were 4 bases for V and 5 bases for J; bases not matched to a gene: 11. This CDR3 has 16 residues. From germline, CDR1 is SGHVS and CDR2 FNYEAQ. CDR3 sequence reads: CASSSPSGIILETQYF. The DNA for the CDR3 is TGTGCCAGCAGCTCCCCTAGCGGGATAATCCTGGAGACCCAGTACTTC.

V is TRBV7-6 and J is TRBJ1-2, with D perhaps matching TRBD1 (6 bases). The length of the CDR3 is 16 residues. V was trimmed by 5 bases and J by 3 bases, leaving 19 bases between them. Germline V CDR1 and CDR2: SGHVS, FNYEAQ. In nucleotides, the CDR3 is TGTGCCAGCAGCCCAGTGTTCGGGGGGGCCGACTATGGCTACACCTTC. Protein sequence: CASSPVFGGADYGYTF.

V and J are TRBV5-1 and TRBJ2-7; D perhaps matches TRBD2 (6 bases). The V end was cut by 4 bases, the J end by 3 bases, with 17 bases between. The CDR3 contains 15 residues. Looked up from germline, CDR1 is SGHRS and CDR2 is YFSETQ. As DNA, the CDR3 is TGCGCCAGCAGCCCTGGGGGGATCAGTATCTACGAGCAGTACTTC. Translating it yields CASSPGGISIYEQYF.

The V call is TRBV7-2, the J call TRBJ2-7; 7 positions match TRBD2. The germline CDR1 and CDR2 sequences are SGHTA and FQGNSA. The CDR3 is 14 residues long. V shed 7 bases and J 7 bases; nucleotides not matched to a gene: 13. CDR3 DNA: TGTGCCAGCACCCCGACTAGCCTCCGGGAGGAGCAGTACTTC. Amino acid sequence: CASTPTSLREEQYF.

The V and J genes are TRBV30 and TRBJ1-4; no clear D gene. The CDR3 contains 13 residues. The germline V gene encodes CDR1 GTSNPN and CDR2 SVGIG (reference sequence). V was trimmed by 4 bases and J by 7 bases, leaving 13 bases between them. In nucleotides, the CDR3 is TGTGCCTGGAATCGGCAGGAGGGTGAAAAACTGTTTTTT. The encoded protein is CAWNRQEGEKLFF.